This entry features one T cell receptor beta chain sequence. These data belong to a study of blood T cell repertoires in COVID-19. Trimming cost V 6 bases and J 4 bases; bases outside gene matches: 5. This CDR3 spans 13 amino acids. Clones were sequenced by immunoSEQ multiplex PCR, and TCRdb holds only the in-frame ones, with some missing. The table lists about 110,000 clones, roughly 82% of them singletons. The clonotype originates from a woman aged 40 to 50 with acute or convalescent COVID-19. The sequenced sample was peripheral blood. This chain links TRBV12-3 or TRBV12-4 with TRBJ1-1; 7 bases match TRBD1. This chain's CDR3 is CASSNTGATEAFF. As DNA, the CDR3 is TGTGCCAGCAGCAACACAGGGGCCACTGAAGCTTTCTTT.